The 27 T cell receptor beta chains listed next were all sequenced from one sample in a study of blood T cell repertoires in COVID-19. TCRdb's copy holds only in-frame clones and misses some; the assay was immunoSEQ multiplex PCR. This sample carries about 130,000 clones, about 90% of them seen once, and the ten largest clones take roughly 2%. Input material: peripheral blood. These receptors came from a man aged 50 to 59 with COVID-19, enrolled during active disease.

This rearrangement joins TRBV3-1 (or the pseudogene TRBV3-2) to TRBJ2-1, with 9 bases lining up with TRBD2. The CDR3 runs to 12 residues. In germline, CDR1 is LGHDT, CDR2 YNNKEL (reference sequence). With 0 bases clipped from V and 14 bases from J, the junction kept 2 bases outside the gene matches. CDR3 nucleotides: TGTGCCAGCAGCCAAGATAGCGGGAGTGAGTTCTTC. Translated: CASSQDSGSEFF.

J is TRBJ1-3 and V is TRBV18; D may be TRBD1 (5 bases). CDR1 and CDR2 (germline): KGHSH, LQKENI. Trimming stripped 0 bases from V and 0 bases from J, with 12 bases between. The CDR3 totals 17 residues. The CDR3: CASSPPSGANSGNTIYF. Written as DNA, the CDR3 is TGTGCCAGCTCACCACCGAGTGGGGCTAACTCTGGAAACACCATATATTTT.

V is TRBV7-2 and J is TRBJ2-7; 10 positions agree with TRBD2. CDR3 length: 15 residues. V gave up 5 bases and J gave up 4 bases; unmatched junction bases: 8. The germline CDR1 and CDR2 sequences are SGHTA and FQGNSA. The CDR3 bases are TGTGCCAGCAGCGCCCAACTAGCGGGGCCTTACGAGCAGTACTTC. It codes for CASSAQLAGPYEQYF.

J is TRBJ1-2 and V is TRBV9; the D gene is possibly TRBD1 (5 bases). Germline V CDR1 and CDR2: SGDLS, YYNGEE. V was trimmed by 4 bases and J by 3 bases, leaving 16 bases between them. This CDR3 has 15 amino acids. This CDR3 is CASSKGRGGDYGYTF. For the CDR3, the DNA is TGTGCCAGCAGCAAAGGGCGGGGAGGGGACTATGGCTACACCTTC.

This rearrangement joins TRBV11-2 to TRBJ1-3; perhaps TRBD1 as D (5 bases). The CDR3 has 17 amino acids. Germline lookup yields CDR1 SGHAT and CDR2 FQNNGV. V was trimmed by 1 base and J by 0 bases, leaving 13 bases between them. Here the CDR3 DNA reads TGTGCCAGCAGCTTAGTGAGGCCACAGGTCTCTGGAAACACCATATATTTT. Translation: CASSLVRPQVSGNTIYF.

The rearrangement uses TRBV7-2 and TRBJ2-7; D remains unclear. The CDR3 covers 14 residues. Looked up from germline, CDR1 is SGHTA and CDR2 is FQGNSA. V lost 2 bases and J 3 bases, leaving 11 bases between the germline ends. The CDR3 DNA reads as TGTGCCAGCAGCTTAATCCGTGCAGGCTACGAGCAGTACTTC. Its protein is CASSLIRAGYEQYF.

CDR3 DNA sequence: TGCGCCAGCAGCCCCGGCGGGGCGGGAGAGGGGGTTCAGCAGTTCTTC. It is translated as CASSPGGAGEGVQQFF. The chain carries TRBV5-1 and TRBJ2-1; perhaps TRBD2 as D (7 bases). Trimming took off 4 bases at V and 11 bases at J, with 25 bases between the two ends. Germline values: CDR1 SGHRS, CDR2 YFSETQ. CDR3 length equals 16 residues.

CDR3 region: CATSDLPGTSVIEQFF. The DNA for the CDR3 is TGTGCCACCAGTGATTTGCCCGGGACTAGCGTTATTGAGCAGTTCTTC. J is TRBJ2-1 and V is TRBV24-1; TRBD2 agrees at 10 bases. V gave up 0 bases and J gave up 9 bases; unmatched junction bases: 7. Germline CDR1 is KGHDR and CDR2 is SFDVKD. The CDR3 contains 16 residues.

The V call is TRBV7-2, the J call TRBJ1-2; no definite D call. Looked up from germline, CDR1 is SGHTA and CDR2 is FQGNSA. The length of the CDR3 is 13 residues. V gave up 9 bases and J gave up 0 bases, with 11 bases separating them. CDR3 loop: CASSVFTNYGYTF. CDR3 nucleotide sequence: TGTGCCAGTTCGGTATTTACTAACTATGGCTACACCTTC.

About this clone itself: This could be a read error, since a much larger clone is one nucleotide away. The CDR3 loop reads CASSFLTGELFF. The CDR3 DNA reads TGTGCCAGTAGTTTCCTCACCGGGGAGCTGTTTTTT. The chain is built from TRBV19 and TRBJ2-2; no reliable D call. Germline lookup yields CDR1 LNHDA and CDR2 SQIVND (reference sequence). The CDR3 has 12 residues. Trimming left V 5 bases short and J 4 bases short, with 5 bases between.

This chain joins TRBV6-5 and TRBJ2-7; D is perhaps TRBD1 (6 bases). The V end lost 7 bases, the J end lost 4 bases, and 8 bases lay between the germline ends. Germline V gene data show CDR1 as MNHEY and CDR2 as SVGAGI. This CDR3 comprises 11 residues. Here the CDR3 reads CASKGVYEQYV. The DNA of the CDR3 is TGTGCCAGCAAGGGGGTATACGAGCAGTACGTC.

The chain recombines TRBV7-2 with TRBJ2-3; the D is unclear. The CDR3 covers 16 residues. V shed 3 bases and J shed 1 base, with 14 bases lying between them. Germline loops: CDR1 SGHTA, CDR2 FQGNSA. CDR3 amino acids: CASSFLGSGGTDTQYF. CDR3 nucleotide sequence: TGTGCCAGCAGCTTCCTCGGATCCGGAGGCACAGATACGCAGTATTTT.

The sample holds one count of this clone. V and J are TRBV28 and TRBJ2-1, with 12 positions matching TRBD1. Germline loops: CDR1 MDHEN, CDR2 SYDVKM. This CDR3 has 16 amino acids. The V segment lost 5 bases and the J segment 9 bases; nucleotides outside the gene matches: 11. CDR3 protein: CASSLPPGQGALEQFF. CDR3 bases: TGTGCCAGCAGTCTCCCCCCGGGACAGGGGGCGCTTGAGCAGTTCTTC.

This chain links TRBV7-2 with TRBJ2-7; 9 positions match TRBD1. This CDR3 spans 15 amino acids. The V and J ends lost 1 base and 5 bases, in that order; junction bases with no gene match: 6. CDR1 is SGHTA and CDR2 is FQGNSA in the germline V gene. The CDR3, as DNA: TGTGCCAGCAGCTTAGGAGGGACAGGGTTTAACGAGCAGTACTTC. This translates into CASSLGGTGFNEQYF.

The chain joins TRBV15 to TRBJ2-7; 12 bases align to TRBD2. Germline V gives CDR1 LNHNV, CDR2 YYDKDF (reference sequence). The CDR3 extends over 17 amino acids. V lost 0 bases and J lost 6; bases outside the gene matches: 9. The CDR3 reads CATSRDCPSGRAPEQYV. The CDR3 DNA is TGTGCCACCAGCAGAGATTGCCCTAGCGGGAGGGCCCCCGAGCAGTACGTC.

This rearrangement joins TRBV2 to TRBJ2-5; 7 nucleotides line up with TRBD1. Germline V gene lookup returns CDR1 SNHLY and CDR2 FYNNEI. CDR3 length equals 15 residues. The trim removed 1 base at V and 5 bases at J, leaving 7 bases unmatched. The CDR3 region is CASSEVAQGVETQYF. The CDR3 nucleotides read TGTGCCAGCAGTGAAGTTGCCCAGGGGGTGGAGACCCAGTACTTC.

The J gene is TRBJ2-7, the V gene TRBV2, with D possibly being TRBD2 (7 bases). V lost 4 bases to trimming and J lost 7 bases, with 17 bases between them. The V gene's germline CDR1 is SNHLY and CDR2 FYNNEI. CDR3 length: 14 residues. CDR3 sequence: CASSVGGAEREQYV. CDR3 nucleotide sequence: TGTGCCAGCAGTGTTGGGGGGGCGGAAAGGGAGCAGTACGTC.

The CDR3 nucleotides read TGTGCCACCTCGGGGACATCGTTGATTTATGGCTACACCTTC. It specifies CATSGTSLIYGYTF. The chain carries TRBV10-3 and TRBJ1-2; maybe TRBD1 (6 bases). This CDR3 has 14 amino acids. V dropped 10 bases and J dropped 5 bases, with 20 bases sitting between them. Looked up from germline, CDR1 is ENHRY and CDR2 is SYGVKD.

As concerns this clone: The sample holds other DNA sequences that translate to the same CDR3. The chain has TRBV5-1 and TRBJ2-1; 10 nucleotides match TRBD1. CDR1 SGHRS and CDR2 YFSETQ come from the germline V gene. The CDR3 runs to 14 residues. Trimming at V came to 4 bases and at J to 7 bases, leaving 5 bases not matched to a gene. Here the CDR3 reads CASSPGQGFNEQFF. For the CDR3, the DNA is TGCGCCAGCAGCCCGGGACAGGGGTTTAATGAGCAGTTCTTC.

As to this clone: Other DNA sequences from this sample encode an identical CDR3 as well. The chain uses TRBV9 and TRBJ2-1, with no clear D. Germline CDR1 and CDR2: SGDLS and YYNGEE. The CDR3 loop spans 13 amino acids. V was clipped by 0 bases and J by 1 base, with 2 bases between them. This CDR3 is CASSVASYNEQFF. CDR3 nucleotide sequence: TGTGCCAGCAGCGTAGCGTCCTACAATGAGCAGTTCTTC. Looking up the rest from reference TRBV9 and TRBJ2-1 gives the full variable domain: DSGVTQTPKHLITATGQRVTLRCSPRSGDLSVYWYQQSLDQGLQFLIQYYNGEERAKGNILERFSAQQFPDLHSELNLSSLELGDSALYFCASSVASYNEQFFGPGTRLTVL.

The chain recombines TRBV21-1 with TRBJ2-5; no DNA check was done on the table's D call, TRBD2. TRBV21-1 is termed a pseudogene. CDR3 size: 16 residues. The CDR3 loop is CASSNRERERGETQYF. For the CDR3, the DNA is TGTGCCAGCAGCAACCGGGAGCGGGAGAGGGGAGAGACCCAGTACTTC.

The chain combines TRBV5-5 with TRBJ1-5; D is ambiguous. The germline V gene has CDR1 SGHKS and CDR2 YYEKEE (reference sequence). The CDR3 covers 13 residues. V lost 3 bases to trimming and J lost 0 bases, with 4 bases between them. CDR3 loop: CASSYNSNQPQHF. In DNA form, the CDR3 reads TGTGCCAGCAGCTATAATAGCAATCAGCCCCAGCATTTT.

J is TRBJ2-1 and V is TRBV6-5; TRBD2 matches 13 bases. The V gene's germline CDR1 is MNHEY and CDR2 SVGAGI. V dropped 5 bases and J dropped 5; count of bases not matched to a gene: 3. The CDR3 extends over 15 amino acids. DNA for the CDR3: TGTGCCAGCAGTCGAGGGACTAGCGGGGACAATGAGCAGTTCTTC. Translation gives CASSRGTSGDNEQFF.

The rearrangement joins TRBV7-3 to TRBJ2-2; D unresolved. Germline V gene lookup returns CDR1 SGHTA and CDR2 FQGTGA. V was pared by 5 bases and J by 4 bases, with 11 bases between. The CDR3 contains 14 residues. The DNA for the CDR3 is TGTGCCAGCAGCAGAGATTATTCCACCGGGGAGCTGTTTTTT. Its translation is CASSRDYSTGELFF.

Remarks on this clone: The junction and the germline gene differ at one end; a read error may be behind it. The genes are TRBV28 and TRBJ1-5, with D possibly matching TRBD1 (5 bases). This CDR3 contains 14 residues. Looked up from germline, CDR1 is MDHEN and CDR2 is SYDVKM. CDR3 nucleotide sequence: TGTGCCAGCAGTCTTTGGGGGGTAGGTCAGCCCCGGCATTTT. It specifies CASSLWGVGQPRHF.

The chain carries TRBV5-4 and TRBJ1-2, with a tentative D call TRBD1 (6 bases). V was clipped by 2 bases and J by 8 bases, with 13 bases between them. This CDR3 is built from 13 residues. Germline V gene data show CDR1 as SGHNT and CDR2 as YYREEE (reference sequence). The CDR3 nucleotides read TGTGCCAGCAGCTTCGAACATACAGGGGGCTACACCTTC. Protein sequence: CASSFEHTGGYTF.

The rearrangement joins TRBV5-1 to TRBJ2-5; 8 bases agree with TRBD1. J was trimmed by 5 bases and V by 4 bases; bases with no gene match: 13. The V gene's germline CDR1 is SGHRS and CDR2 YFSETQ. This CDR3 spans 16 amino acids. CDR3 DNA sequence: TGCGCCAGCAGCACGAGCGAGACAGGGGTGGTTGAGACCCAGTACTTC. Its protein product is CASSTSETGVVETQYF.